These 29 T cell receptor beta chains originate from one sample sequenced in a study of T cell responses to AZD1222 COVID-19 vaccine. Using immunoSEQ multiplex PCR, the repertoire was profiled, and TCRdb retains in-frame clones only, with some absent. The table records some 110,000 clones, 92% of them present only once. The source material was peripheral blood, sampled on day 0 of AZD1222 vaccination. The source of these receptors is an adult in good health.

The gene calls are TRBV11-2 and TRBJ2-1; weak D call: TRBD2 (6 bases). Germline V lookup: CDR1 SGHAT, CDR2 FQNNGV. The germline V and J ends were trimmed by 0 bases and 1 base, with 19 bases remaining between them. The CDR3 loop spans 19 amino acids. DNA for the CDR3: TGTGCCAGCAGCTTAGATTGGACGGAAGGACTACCTTCCTACAATGAGCAGTTCTTC. Protein product: CASSLDWTEGLPSYNEQFF.

V is TRBV6-5 and J is TRBJ1-1; D is ambiguous. The CDR3 runs 15 residues. Germline-derived CDR1 and CDR2 are MNHEY and SVGAGI. The V and J ends lost 2 bases and 0 bases respectively, with 10 bases between them. CDR3 sequence: CASSYNAGVNTEAFF. The CDR3 DNA follows: TGTGCCAGCAGTTACAACGCCGGCGTGAACACTGAAGCTTTCTTT.

A remark on this clone: Other nucleotide sequences in the sample specify the same CDR3. The chain combines TRBV7-3 with TRBJ2-1, with 12 bases identical to TRBD2. Trimming cost V 5 bases and J 3 bases; bases outside gene matches: 2. The V gene's germline CDR1 is SGHTA and CDR2 FQGTGA. The CDR3 is made up of 15 amino acids. The CDR3 loop reads CASSPSGGGYNEQFF. CDR3 nucleotides: TGTGCCAGCAGCCCTAGCGGGGGGGGCTACAATGAGCAGTTCTTC. Full variable domain (missing parts from reference TRBV7-3 and TRBJ2-1): GAGVSQTPSNKVTEKGKYVELRCDPISGHTALYWYRQSLGQGPEFLIYFQGTGAADDSGLPNDRFFAVRPEGSVSTLKIQRTERGDSAVYLCASSPSGGGYNEQFFGPGTRLTVL.

J is TRBJ1-1 and V is TRBV11-3; D unresolved. V shed 1 base and J shed 3 bases, with 6 bases lying between them. This CDR3 comprises 13 residues. Germline V CDR1 and CDR2: SGHNT, YENEEA. As DNA, the CDR3 is TGTGCCAGCAGCTTAGGCCGGTACACTGAAGCTTTCTTT. This translates into CASSLGRYTEAFF.

This chain joins TRBV24-1 and TRBJ2-1; D perhaps matches TRBD2 (7 bases). V lost 9 bases to trimming and J lost 4 bases, with 15 bases between them. The CDR3 spans 14 residues. Germline V lookup: CDR1 KGHDR, CDR2 SFDVKD. DNA for the CDR3: TGTGCCACCGGGGGGGGCAGGGGATACAATGAGCAGTTCTTC. Its protein product is CATGGGRGYNEQFF.

The V gene is TRBV4-3, the J gene TRBJ2-2; D not certain. The CDR3 consists of 15 residues. Between the trimmed V and J ends, which lost 1 base and 3 bases, there was a span of 9 bases. Germline values: CDR1 LGHNA, CDR2 YSLEER. CDR3 DNA: TGCGCCAGCAGCCAAGCGGTGGTTCACACCGGGGAGCTGTTTTTT. Translating it yields CASSQAVVHTGELFF.

The CDR3 loop reads CASSKDRENTEAFF. The DNA for the CDR3 is TGTGCCAGCAGCAAAGACAGGGAGAACACTGAAGCTTTCTTT. This chain connects TRBV21-1 to TRBJ1-1; the table's D call, TRBD1, was not checked against the DNA. TRBV21-1 counts as a pseudogene. The CDR3 covers 14 residues.

The chain couples TRBV24-1 to TRBJ1-2; D uncertain. Trimming removed 5 bases at V and 0 bases at J, with 6 bases between. Germline CDR1 reads KGHDR; CDR2 reads SFDVKD. The CDR3 contains 13 residues. The CDR3 protein is CATSVDSNYGYTF. CDR3 in DNA: TGTGCCACCAGTGTGGATTCTAACTATGGCTACACCTTC.

The rearrangement uses TRBV27 and TRBJ2-1; D uncertain. The CDR3 consists of 14 residues. Germline V gives CDR1 MNHEY, CDR2 SMNVEV (reference sequence). The ends were cut back, 6 bases at V and 7 bases at J, with 16 bases in the middle. Here the CDR3 DNA reads TGTGCCAGCAGGGATTACCTTGTCAAGAATGAGCAGTTCTTC. Its protein is CASRDYLVKNEQFF.

The chain carries TRBV3-1 (or the pseudogene TRBV3-2) and TRBJ1-2; D call uncertain. The CDR3 has 15 amino acids. V was shortened by 2 bases and J by 4 bases, with 14 bases between the two germline ends. Germline CDR1 and CDR2: LGHDT and YNNKEL (reference sequence). CDR3 DNA: TGTGCCAGCAGCCAACAAGGGAGATGGGGCTATGGCTACACCTTC. Its translation is CASSQQGRWGYGYTF.

This chain joins TRBV5-6 and TRBJ2-3; D ambiguous. The CDR3 consists of 13 residues. Per the germline V gene, CDR1 is SGHDT and CDR2 is YYEEEE. Trimming took off 1 base at V and 1 base at J, with 4 bases between the two ends. The CDR3 nucleotides are TGTGCCAGCAGCTTGTCCGGCACAGATACGCAGTATTTT. This encodes CASSLSGTDTQYF.

CDR3 sequence: CASSLGTYTEAFF. In DNA, the CDR3 is TGTGCCAGCAGCTTGGGGACTTACACTGAAGCTTTCTTT. The chain carries TRBV5-6 and TRBJ1-1; no definite D call. Trimming took 0 bases from V and 3 from J, leaving 6 bases between them. This CDR3 region has 13 residues. Germline lookup yields CDR1 SGHDT and CDR2 YYEEEE.

This sequence joins TRBV2 and TRBJ1-5, with 7 bases matching TRBD1. CDR3 length: 13 amino acids. J was trimmed by 7 bases and V by 8 bases; bases with no gene match: 8. The germline V gene encodes CDR1 SNHLY and CDR2 FYNNEI. DNA for the CDR3: TGTGCCAGCCGCGGACAGGTGAACCAGCCCCAGCATTTT. Amino acid sequence: CASRGQVNQPQHF.

The chain is built from TRBV25-1 and TRBJ2-4; TRBD1 agrees at 9 bases. In germline, CDR1 is MGHDK, CDR2 SYGVNS. The CDR3 totals 15 residues. V shed 2 bases and J 4 bases; nucleotides not matched to a gene: 3. Written as DNA, the CDR3 is TGTGCCAGCAGTGAACTGGGACAGGGTAAAAACATTCAGTACTTC. This encodes CASSELGQGKNIQYF.

The gene calls are TRBV7-8 and TRBJ1-1, with D maybe TRBD1 (6 bases). Germline loops: CDR1 SGHVS, CDR2 FQNEAQ. The CDR3 is made up of 14 amino acids. Trimming stripped 4 bases from V and 1 base from J, with 10 bases between. The CDR3 region is CASSYREGNTEAFF. CDR3 nucleotide sequence: TGTGCCAGCAGCTACAGGGAGGGGAACACTGAAGCTTTCTTT.

The gene calls are TRBV12-3 or TRBV12-4 and TRBJ2-2; unclear D gene. Trimming stripped 4 bases from V and 0 bases from J, with 0 bases between. CDR3 length: 12 amino acids. The DNA for the CDR3 is TGTGCCAGCAGTTCGAACACCGGGGAGCTGTTTTTT. This sequence encodes CASSSNTGELFF.

This clone has a single count. The V call is TRBV15, the J call TRBJ1-2; tentatively, D is TRBD1 (5 bases). CDR1 LNHNV and CDR2 YYDKDF come from the germline V gene (reference sequence). This CDR3 is built from 14 residues. V gave up 2 bases and J gave up 3 bases, with 10 bases separating them. The CDR3 bases are TGTGCCACCAGCAGACTTTCCAGGGACTATGGCTACACCTTC. Amino acids: CATSRLSRDYGYTF.

This chain joins TRBV30 and TRBJ1-4; TRBD1 agrees at 7 bases. This CDR3 contains 15 residues. J gave up 3 bases and V 5 bases, and 9 bases lay outside the gene matches. Germline assignment: CDR1 GTSNPN and CDR2 SVGIG (reference sequence). The CDR3 sequence is CAWDFNRGPNEKLFF. Here the CDR3 DNA reads TGTGCCTGGGACTTCAACAGGGGACCTAATGAAAAACTGTTTTTT.

The chain combines TRBV5-1 with TRBJ2-3, with D possibly TRBD2 on 5 matching bases. The CDR3 contains 13 residues. V lost 1 base and J lost 3, with 6 bases in between. Per germline, CDR1 SGHRS and CDR2 YFSETQ. DNA of the CDR3: TGCGCCAGCAGCTTGCCGGGAACAGATACGCAGTATTTT. Protein sequence: CASSLPGTDTQYF.

This sequence joins TRBV9 and TRBJ1-5; 9 positions agree with TRBD1. V lost 3 bases and J lost 3; bases outside the gene matches: 7. The germline CDR1 and CDR2 sequences are SGDLS and YYNGEE. CDR3 size: 16 residues. The chain's CDR3 is CASSATGQGNNQPQHF. In DNA, the CDR3 is TGTGCCAGCAGCGCTACGGGACAGGGAAACAATCAGCCCCAGCATTTT.

V is TRBV10-1 and J is TRBJ2-5, with 11 bases matching TRBD2. The CDR3 contains 15 residues. Germline assignment: CDR1 WNHNN and CDR2 SYGVQD (reference sequence). Trimming removed 0 bases from V and 3 bases from J; junction bases left unmatched: 0. The DNA for the CDR3 is TGCGCCAGCAGTGAGTCACTAGCGGGGGAAGAGACCCAGTACTTC. It is translated as CASSESLAGEETQYF.

The rearrangement links TRBV3-1 (or the pseudogene TRBV3-2) to TRBJ2-4, with TRBD1 matching over 8 bases. The CDR3 contains 16 residues. Per the germline V gene, CDR1 is LGHDT and CDR2 is YNNKEL (reference sequence). V gave up 4 bases and J gave up 5 bases; unmatched junction bases: 10. The CDR3 sequence: CASSLNLGTGENIQYF. CDR3 nucleotide sequence: TGTGCCAGCAGCCTTAATTTGGGGACAGGCGAAAACATTCAGTACTTC.

The rearrangement links TRBV30 to TRBJ1-2; 9 bases match TRBD1. CDR1 GTSNPN and CDR2 SVGIG come from the germline V gene (reference sequence). J gave up 4 bases and V 2 bases, and 8 bases lay outside the gene matches. The CDR3 sequence is 15 residues long. CDR3 amino acids: CAWSLRDRVSYGYTF. DNA of the CDR3: TGTGCCTGGAGTCTACGGGACAGGGTGTCCTATGGCTACACCTTC.

This chain joins TRBV10-3 and TRBJ1-2, with no clear D. The V end was cut by 6 bases, the J end by 5 bases, with 28 bases between. This CDR3 is built from 18 residues. Germline lookup yields CDR1 ENHRY and CDR2 SYGVKD. CDR3 nucleotide sequence: TGTGCCATCAGCCGCCCTAATTACCAAGGTTTCGGATCGTATGGCTACACCTTC. It translates to CAISRPNYQGFGSYGYTF.

The J gene is TRBJ2-1, the V gene TRBV9; D gene unclear. With 4 bases removed from V and 5 bases from J, the gap between germline ends came to 13 bases. The germline CDR1 and CDR2 sequences are SGDLS and YYNGEE. This CDR3 has 14 residues. The CDR3 bases are TGTGCCAGCAGCCCCCCCCTTAGTAACAATGAGCAGTTCTTC. This translates into CASSPPLSNNEQFF.

CDR3 in amino acids: CASSLSVGATEAFF. The CDR3 nucleotides are TGTGCCAGCAGTTTATCGGTAGGAGCCACTGAAGCTTTCTTT. This rearrangement joins TRBV27 to TRBJ1-1; D is unclear. This CDR3 contains 14 residues. CDR1 and CDR2 from the germline V gene are MNHEY and SMNVEV (reference sequence). V was clipped by 0 bases and J by 4 bases, with 9 bases between them.

The chain employs TRBV18 and TRBJ1-1; tentatively, D is TRBD1 (5 bases). CDR1 and CDR2 from the germline V gene are KGHSH and LQKENI. Trimming took off 2 bases at V and 4 bases at J, with 8 bases between the two ends. This CDR3 comprises 13 residues. The CDR3 sequence: CASSPGAGTEAFF. The CDR3 DNA is TGTGCCAGCTCACCAGGGGCGGGCACTGAAGCTTTCTTT.

This clone was seen a handful of times. The chain recombines TRBV5-4 with TRBJ1-2; D is possibly TRBD1 (5 bases). The CDR3 has 15 amino acids. V shed 4 bases and J shed 3 bases, with 16 bases lying between them. From germline, CDR1 is SGHNT and CDR2 YYREEE (reference sequence). The CDR3 reads CASSPGRTDDYGYTF. CDR3 nucleotide sequence: TGTGCCAGCAGCCCGGGACGAACGGACGACTATGGCTACACCTTC.

The chain has TRBV7-2 and TRBJ2-1, with 9 nucleotides matching TRBD2. Germline trimming cut 5 bases from V and 6 bases from J; bases unmatched to any gene: 11. CDR1 and CDR2 from the germline V gene are SGHTA and FQGNSA. This CDR3 region has 16 residues. CDR3 loop: CASSPRRGGWSNEQFF. DNA of the CDR3: TGTGCCAGCAGCCCCCGGCGGGGGGGATGGAGCAATGAGCAGTTCTTC.